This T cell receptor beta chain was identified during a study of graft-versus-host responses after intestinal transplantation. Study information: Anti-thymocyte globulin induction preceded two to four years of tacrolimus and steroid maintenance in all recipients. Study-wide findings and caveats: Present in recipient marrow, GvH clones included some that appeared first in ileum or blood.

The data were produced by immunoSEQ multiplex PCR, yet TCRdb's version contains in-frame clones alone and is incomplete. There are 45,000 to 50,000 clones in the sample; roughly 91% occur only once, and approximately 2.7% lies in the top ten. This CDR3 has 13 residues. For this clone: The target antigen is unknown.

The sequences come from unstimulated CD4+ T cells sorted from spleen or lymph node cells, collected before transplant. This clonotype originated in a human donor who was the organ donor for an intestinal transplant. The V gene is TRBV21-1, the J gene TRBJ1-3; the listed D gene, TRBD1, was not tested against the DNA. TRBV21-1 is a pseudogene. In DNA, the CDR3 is TGTGCAGACGCGACAGAAGGAGGAAACACCATATATTTT. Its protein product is CADATEGGNTIYF.